This TCR beta chain originates from a study of T cells in tuberculosis. Unsorted cryopreserved PBMC were sequenced, averaging around 100,000 T cells per clinical donor. Generated by immunoSEQ multiplex PCR, the TCRdb table keeps only in-frame clones and is missing some. The top ten hold roughly 7% of the sample, which has roughly 44,000 clones, nearly 95% seen once. Comment on this clone: The antigen is undetermined.

The CDR3 has 16 amino acids. V dropped 2 bases and J dropped 10; count of bases not matched to a gene: 12. Germline CDR1 SGHRS, CDR2 YFSETQ. Study conclusions and caveats: GEM motif frequencies gave around 70% accuracy; the GMM repertoire gave about 86%. Active tuberculosis alpha repertoires lay closer to GMM-specific TCRs than controls'.

This rearrangement joins TRBV5-1 to TRBJ1-4, with 9 bases aligning to TRBD1. What was sequenced was PBMCs. The receptor was derived from a donor under 30 with latent tuberculosis or without tuberculosis infection. CDR3 sequence: CASSLHPGQGRGKLFF. In nucleotides, the CDR3 is TGCGCCAGCAGCTTACACCCGGGACAGGGAAGGGGAAAACTGTTTTTT.